The T cell receptor beta chain described here comes from a study of tumor-infiltrating lymphocytes in primary liver carcinoma. Study as a whole: All patients, whether men or women, fell within 30 to 69 years of age.

Germline CDR1 and CDR2: SGHNT and YENEEA. The CDR3 loop spans 14 amino acids. V lost 0 bases and J lost 2, with 7 bases in between. This clonotype was recorded many times. Unsorted whole blood yielded the blood RNA, and germline DNA was also extracted. Before the surgical procedure, approximately 3.6 milliliters of peripheral blood were collected. A primer matching the constant region was used to make TCR beta cDNA from 450 to 500 ng of total RNA. ARM-PCR, slightly modified, supplied the TCR beta libraries through three nested multiplex PCR rounds. A C-beta reverse primer and TRBV1-TRBV30 forward primers served in each of the first two PCR rounds, at ten to eleven cycles apiece. TCRdb re-derived calls from the multiplex PCR reads in MiXCR, one entry per CDR3 protein. The data hold roughly 330,000 distinct CDR3 sequences, with around three fifths observed a single time.

The TCR comes from a man aged 35 to 55 with primary liver carcinoma and hepatitis B virus infection. The chain links TRBV11-3 to TRBJ1-1; no clear D. The source material was peripheral blood. The CDR3 DNA reads TGTGCCAGCAGCTTAGATCGGCCCAACACTGAAGCTTTCTTT. Translation: CASSLDRPNTEAFF.